These 8 T cell receptor beta chains share one sample of origin, sequenced in a study of blood T cell repertoires in COVID-19. Sequenced by immunoSEQ multiplex PCR; TCRdb stores in-frame clones only, minus some. Here the sample spans about 88,000 clones, 90% being singletons. The sample comprised peripheral blood. These TCRs come from a man aged 60 to 69 with acute or convalescent COVID-19.

The V call is TRBV3-1 (or the pseudogene TRBV3-2), the J call TRBJ1-4; 10 bases line up with TRBD1. The CDR3 is 14 residues long. Germline CDR1 LGHDT, CDR2 YNNKEL (reference sequence). V shed 4 bases and J 8 bases; nucleotides not matched to a gene: 4. CDR3 coding DNA: TGTGCCAGCAGCCTTCGGGACAGGGGCGAAAAACTGTTTTTT. This codes for CASSLRDRGEKLFF.

The chain combines TRBV2 with TRBJ2-7; a possible D gene is TRBD2 (5 bases). The V gene's germline CDR1 is SNHLY and CDR2 FYNNEI. V lost 7 bases to trimming and J lost 0 bases, with 13 bases between them. The CDR3 consists of 14 residues. The chain's CDR3 is CASKRDPLSYEQYF. DNA for the CDR3: TGTGCCAGCAAGAGGGATCCCCTCTCCTACGAGCAGTACTTC.

The rearrangement links TRBV27 to TRBJ1-5; D is ambiguous. Germline V CDR1 and CDR2: MNHEY, SMNVEV (reference sequence). The CDR3 is 14 residues long. Trimming took off 0 bases at V and 9 bases at J, with 12 bases between the two ends. The CDR3 loop is CASSLSYEAGPQHF. CDR3 nucleotide sequence: TGTGCCAGCAGTTTATCTTATGAGGCTGGGCCCCAGCATTTT.

The chain is built from TRBV30 and TRBJ2-7, with D unclear. Looked up from germline, CDR1 is GTSNPN and CDR2 is SVGIG (reference sequence). The V end lost 2 bases, the J end lost 2 bases, and 10 bases lay between the germline ends. The CDR3 covers 13 residues. The CDR3 coding sequence is TGTGCCTGGAGTAGGAGTGAGGCCTACGAGCAGTACTTC. It translates to CAWSRSEAYEQYF.

The V gene is TRBV5-4, the J gene TRBJ2-7, with D maybe TRBD1 (6 bases). Germline V gene data show CDR1 as SGHNT and CDR2 as YYREEE (reference sequence). V was shortened by 3 bases and J by 3 bases, with 10 bases between the two germline ends. This CDR3 region has 13 residues. The CDR3 loop is CASSWDTSYEQYF. DNA of the CDR3: TGTGCCAGCAGCTGGGACACCAGCTACGAGCAGTACTTC.

This clone turned up a few times. The chain carries TRBV9 and TRBJ2-1; TRBD2 agrees at 15 bases. Germline-derived CDR1 and CDR2 are SGDLS and YYNGEE. The CDR3 sequence is 14 residues long. Trimming at V came to 4 bases and at J to 12 bases, leaving 5 bases not matched to a gene. The CDR3 reads CASSPGLAGGWQFF. In DNA, the CDR3 is TGTGCCAGCAGCCCGGGACTAGCGGGAGGATGGCAGTTCTTC.

This clone showed up just a few times. The chain links TRBV7-2 to TRBJ2-3, with 12 bases identical to TRBD2. This CDR3 is 17 amino acids long. Unmatched junction bases numbered 10, after V lost 5 bases and J lost 4 bases. Germline loops: CDR1 SGHTA, CDR2 FQGNSA. The CDR3, as DNA: TGTGCCAGCAGCGTGACTAGCGGGAGTTGGAAGGCAGATACGCAGTATTTT. As protein: CASSVTSGSWKADTQYF.

V gene TRBV29-1 combines with J gene TRBJ2-5, with 11 positions matching TRBD2. Germline V gene lookup returns CDR1 SQVTM and CDR2 ANQGSEA. The V and J ends lost 6 bases and 1 base, in that order; junction bases with no gene match: 4. CDR3 length: 14 amino acids. CDR3 loop: CSVGSGRAQETQYF. In nucleotides, the CDR3 is TGCAGCGTGGGTAGCGGGAGGGCCCAAGAGACCCAGTACTTC.